The 7 T cell receptor gamma chains below were found in one sample sequenced in a study of intestinal T cells in coeliac disease. Genomic DNA came from ten approximately 4.8-µm formalin-fixed paraffin-embedded scrolls per case. TRG repertoires were amplified with LymphoTrack primers from roughly 0.2 ug of biopsy DNA. TCRdb re-processed the multiplex PCR reads via CATT. The repertoire includes several hundred gamma-chain clones, approximately 49% of them detected once, and roughly a sixth sits in the top ten. Sequencing was carried out using a duodenal biopsy. These receptors were collected from a human donor with celiac disease.

This chain links TRGV8 with TRGJP2. Germline loops: CDR1 VENAVY, CDR2 YDSYNSRV. The CDR3 runs 13 residues. V was clipped by 5 bases and J by 4 bases; unmatched bases: 4. CDR3 loop: CATWVFSDWIKTF. The CDR3 nucleotides are TGTGCCACCTGGGTATTTAGTGATTGGATCAAGACGTTT.

The J gene is TRGJ1 or TRGJ2, the V gene TRGV8. The CDR3 covers 15 residues. Trimming removed 5 bases from V and 0 bases from J; junction bases left unmatched: 10. The germline V gene has CDR1 VENAVY and CDR2 YDSYNSRV. CDR3 loop: CATWGSRSNYYKKLF. CDR3 nucleotides: TGTGCCACCTGGGGATCGCGTTCGAATTATTATAAGAAACTCTTT.

This chain joins TRGV4 and TRGJ1 or TRGJ2. The germline V gene encodes CDR1 EGSTGY and CDR2 YDSYTSSV. Trimming removed 8 bases from V and 3 bases from J; junction bases left unmatched: 10. The CDR3 is 13 amino acids. This CDR3 is CATLGPTYYKKLF. Written as DNA, the CDR3 is TGTGCCACCTTGGGCCCTACTTATTATAAGAAACTCTTT.

This chain joins TRGV10 and TRGJP1. Being an ORF, TRGV10 has a function that is uncertain. The trim removed 8 bases at V and 7 bases at J, leaving 23 bases unmatched. CDR3 length equals 18 residues. CDR3 residues: CAAWDSRGRRPLGWFKIF. In DNA form, the CDR3 reads TGTGCTGCGTGGGATTCGCGTGGAAGGCGCCCACTTGGTTGGTTCAAGATATTT.

This chain links TRGV8 with TRGJ1 or TRGJ2. The CDR3 is made up of 15 amino acids. Trimming cost V 3 bases and J 3 bases; bases outside gene matches: 11. Germline CDR1 is VENAVY and CDR2 is YDSYNSRV. CDR3 DNA: TGTGCCACCTGGGATCGCGTTCGAATTTATTATAAGAAACTCTTT. Translation gives CATWDRVRIYYKKLF.

The chain employs TRGV10 and TRGJ1 or TRGJ2. TRGV10 belongs to the ORF category, with a function that is uncertain. The CDR3 is made up of 13 amino acids. After removal of 8 bases from V and 13 bases from J, the junction contained 18 bases not matched to a gene. The CDR3 sequence: CAAWVPGNLRKLF. In nucleotides, the CDR3 is TGTGCTGCGTGGGTTCCAGGTAACTTAAGAAAACTCTTT.

There are a few counts of this clone. V gene TRGV2 combines with J gene TRGJ1 or TRGJ2. Germline V gene data show CDR1 as EGSNGY and CDR2 as YDSYNSKV. CDR3 length equals 10 residues. DNA of the CDR3: TGTGCACCTGGGAGGGCGGAGAAACTCTTT. Translated, it gives CAPGRAEKLF.